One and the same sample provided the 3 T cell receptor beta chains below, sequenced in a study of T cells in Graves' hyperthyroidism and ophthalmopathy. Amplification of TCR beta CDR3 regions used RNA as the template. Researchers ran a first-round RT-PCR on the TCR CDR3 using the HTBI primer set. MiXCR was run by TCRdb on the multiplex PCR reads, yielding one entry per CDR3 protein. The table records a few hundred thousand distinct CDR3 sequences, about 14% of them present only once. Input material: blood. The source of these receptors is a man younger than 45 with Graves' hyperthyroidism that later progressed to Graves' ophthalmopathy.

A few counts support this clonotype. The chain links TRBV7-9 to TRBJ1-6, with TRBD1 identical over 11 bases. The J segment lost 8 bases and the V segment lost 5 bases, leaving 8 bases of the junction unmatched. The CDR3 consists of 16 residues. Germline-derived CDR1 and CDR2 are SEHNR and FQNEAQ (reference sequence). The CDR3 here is CASSQWTGGGYSPLHF. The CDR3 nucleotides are TGTGCCAGCAGCCAGTGGACAGGGGGCGGTTATTCACCCCTCCACTTT.

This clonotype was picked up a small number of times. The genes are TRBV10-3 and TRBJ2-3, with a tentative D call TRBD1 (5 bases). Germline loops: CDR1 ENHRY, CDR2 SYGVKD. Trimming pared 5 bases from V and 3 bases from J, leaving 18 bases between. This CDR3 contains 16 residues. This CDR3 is CAISPFAWGETDTQYF. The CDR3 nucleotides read TGTGCCATCAGTCCCTTTGCGTGGGGCGAGACAGATACGCAGTATTTT.

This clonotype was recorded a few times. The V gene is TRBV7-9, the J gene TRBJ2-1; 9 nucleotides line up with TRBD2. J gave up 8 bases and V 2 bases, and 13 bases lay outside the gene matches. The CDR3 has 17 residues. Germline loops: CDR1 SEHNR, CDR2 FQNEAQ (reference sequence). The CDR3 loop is CASSLPHGGGAGDEQFF. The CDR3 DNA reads TGTGCCAGCAGCTTACCTCACGGCGGGGGGGCCGGGGATGAGCAGTTCTTC.